This paragraph covers one T cell receptor beta chain sequence. Its antigen target is currently unknown. No quality values exist for individual bases; no much larger clone is one base distant. The germline V gene encodes CDR1 MDHEN and CDR2 SYDVKM. Trimming leaves V shorter by 1 base and J shorter by 0 bases, with the junction holding 3 bases beyond the gene matches. The CDR3 numbers 16 residues from cysteine through phenylalanine. Only the CDR3 region is kept as DNA, spanning 48 bases read in frame from base 1. This sample stems from a study of PD-L1 blockade in urothelial cancer (dated by TCRdb to about 2017). At the level of the whole study: Every patient began therapy around 2014 and was given atezolizumab 1,200 mg intravenously every 3 weeks. Blood samples were analyzed at two time points: 3 weeks after treatment start (second dose) and 6 weeks after treatment start. Blood samples gave a median of around 140,000 T cells and 83,000 or so unique TCRs, with a median clonality of approximately 0.08. Patients had an ECOG performance status of 0 or 1 and had received between 0 and 3 prior chemotherapy regimens. TCR sequencing covered pretreatment tumor samples and matched, serially collected peripheral blood taken before and after atezolizumab treatment. Whole exome sequencing and RNA sequencing of pretreatment tumors were performed alongside TCR sequencing in the same patients. The study, an exploratory multi-omic analysis, examined somatic, immune and clinical correlates of response to PD-L1 blockade with atezolizumab in urothelial cancer. About 90% of the 29 patients were males with bladder-origin urothelial cancer, and 18 of 29 reported a prior smoking history. Durable clinical benefit was defined as progression-free survival longer than 6 months, and TCR features were also tested against progression-free and overall survival. Durable clinical benefit was achieved by nine patients but not by the remaining 20. Around 30 patients had pretreatment blood TCR-seq, approximately 24 had at least one posttreatment blood collection, and approximately 24 had tumor TCR-seq. What the research found in general, with its limitations: Among patients with durable benefit, tumor-associated TCR clones showed greater expansion in peripheral blood 3 weeks after treatment started (n ≈ 22, p = 0.022). A pretreatment peripheral blood TCR clonality below the median was linked to improved progression-free and overall survival. Because the sample size was small (n ≈ 30) and many exploratory analyses were performed, the results are intended to be hypothesis-generating.

Synthetic TCR analog templates were spiked into each PCR so that absolute template abundance could be estimated from read counts. TCRbeta CDR3 regions were amplified from genomic DNA with bias-controlled V and J gene primers using the immunoSEQ assay. Sequencing of rearranged TCRbeta segments was done at approximately 20X coverage. Turning to the authors' computational methods: Clustering was used to correct sequencing errors, and CDR3s were annotated against IMGT so that V, D and J genes could be assigned. Downstream analyses used only productive TCRbeta rearrangements, leaving out any out-of-frame or stop-codon sequences. To compute clonality, Shannon entropy was normalized by the log of the number of unique productive sequences and then subtracted from one. Fisher's exact test with Benjamini-Hochberg correction, at a threshold of adjusted p below 0.01, was used to find clones that differed between time points or between blood and tumor. This is the immuneACCESS table as TCRdb keeps it, with only in-frame sequences that have V and J called. A part of the clones is gone; compared with another copy, unresolved V genes explain less than half, and the rest is unexplained. V and J calls and clone size are as listed in that table; D and trimming were resolved from the DNA. This sample comprises about 37,000 clones, nearly 85% of them detected only once. The ten most abundant clones make up approximately 15% of the sample.

The time point tag for this specimen amounts to: pretreatment peripheral blood. A total of 25 to 35 patients with locally advanced or metastatic urothelial carcinoma, treated at Memorial Sloan Kettering on a trial protocol, made up the cohort. Peripheral blood mononuclear cells were collected from each patient pretreatment and during treatment, giving between 1 and 8 total time points per patient. The Qiagen DNeasy Blood extraction kit was used to purify genomic DNA from total PBMCs and tumor samples. PBMCs were collected pretreatment and during treatment and were isolated and stored as previously described.

The input for sequencing was PBMCs, taken around atezolizumab (anti-PD-L1) treatment. This TCR was sampled from a man in his 60s with urothelial cancer. The chain couples TRBV28 to TRBJ2-7, and 10 junctional nucleotides match TRBD1. For the CDR3, the sequence is CASSLLGTGDSYEQYF. The DNA reads as follows: TGTGCCAGCAGTTTATTGGGGACAGGGGACTCCTACGAGCAGTACTTC.